This T cell receptor beta chain was profiled in a study of regulatory T cells in long-lasting Graves disease. Study-level results: Persistent disease was characterized by preferential usage of TRBV28, TRBJ1-2 and TRBJ2-5.

Time point described: newly diagnosed GD, antithyroid drugs for less than 3 months. TCR sequences were obtained from RNA taken from PBMCs. Germline V gene lookup returns CDR1 MNHEY and CDR2 SMNVEV (reference sequence). With 5 bases removed from V and 8 bases from J, the gap between germline ends came to 16 bases. The CDR3 contains 14 residues. Researchers made TCR beta libraries by using iRepertoire HTBI primers and running Arm-PCR on CDR3 regions. MiXCR, run by TCRdb on the multiplex PCR reads, gives a single entry per CDR3 protein. Of 360,000 or so distinct CDR3 sequences listed, about 12% are singletons. In its sample, this clonotype was seen many times. The antigen is undetermined. The data also belong to a second study, concerning T cells in Graves' hyperthyroidism and ophthalmopathy. Per that paper: Patients were aged 18 to 65, had disease duration under 2 months, and had newly diagnosed hyperthyroidism.

This receptor was taken from a woman between 18 and 29 years old with Graves disease. V gene TRBV27 combines with J gene TRBJ2-1; D is uncertain. The sample in question was peripheral blood mononuclear cells (PBMCs), obtained at new diagnosis, from a patient treated with antithyroid drugs. The DNA for the CDR3 is TGTGCCAGCAGTCGACCTTCACTCCGGGATGAGCAGTTCTTC. Protein sequence: CASSRPSLRDEQFF.